The source of this T cell receptor (beta chain) is a study of early T cells in non-severe SARS-CoV-2 infection. In the study overall: Unsorted whole blood bulk RNA was sequenced, with unpaired chains.

With 4 bases clipped from V and 7 bases from J, the junction kept 10 bases outside the gene matches. Germline CDR1 and CDR2: SEHNR and FQNEAQ (reference sequence). The CDR3 is 15 residues long. Researchers attached unique molecular identifiers to individual cDNA molecules. TCRdb re-derived calls from the 5' RACE reads in MiXCR, one entry per CDR3 protein. Counted here are roughly 57,000 distinct CDR3 sequences, over 10% occurring once; the ten biggest clones make up 7.5% to 10%. The sequencing here drew on whole blood, taken at baseline. The TCR was taken from an adult who was a healthcare worker with PCR-confirmed SARS-CoV-2 infection or an uninfected control (not recorded which). V usage is TRBV7-9 and J usage is TRBJ2-7, with 10 bases that match TRBD1. CDR3 DNA: TGTGCCAGCAGCTACTCCCCGGGACAGGGGAATGAGCAGTACTTC. It codes for CASSYSPGQGNEQYF. Complete variable domain (other parts from reference TRBV7-9 and TRBJ2-7): DTGVSQNPRHKITKRGQNVTFRCDPISEHNRLYWYRQTLGQGPEFLTYFQNEAQLEKSRLLSDRFSAERPKGSFSTLEIQRTEQGDSAMYLCASSYSPGQGNEQYFGPGTRLTVT.